A few counts support the clone carrying this T cell receptor beta chain. No antigen is known for it. The V gene lost 2 bases and the J gene lost 4 bases, with 8 bases spanning the gap. The CDR3 is 13 residues long. This record comes from a study of T-cell memory formation after mild COVID-19. MiXCR, run by TCRdb on the 5' RACE reads, gives a single entry per CDR3 protein. This sample has roughly 130,000 distinct CDR3 sequences, with roughly 6.2% found just once. Study-level results: Clones contracting across day 15 to 85 had a balanced CD4/CD8 profile; later expanding clones leaned CD4+.

This chain uses TRBV12-3 or TRBV12-4 with TRBJ2-5; D gene uncertain. This TCR was recovered from an adult woman who had mild COVID-19 (a few samples of this study predate the infection). Cell type and time point are not known. The sample consisted of PBMCs or a T cell subset sorted from them (not recorded which). Written as DNA, the CDR3 is TGTGCCAGCAGTTTATCTAAGAGAGAGACCCAGTACTTC. Its translation: CASSLSKRETQYF.